The clone carrying this T cell receptor (beta chain) has more than one count but fewer than ten. No antigen is known for it. The data originate from a study of vaccination effects on CD4 cells after COVID-19. ViraFEST used viral peptide pools to expand antigen-specific CD4+ T cells before sequencing. CD4+ T cell isolation took place after 10 days of culture. The vaccine recipients had no prior SARS-CoV-2 infection, with negative nucleocapsid antibodies. IL-2 medium was substituted for half the medium on days 3 and 7. The table came from immunoSEQ multiplex PCR; TCRdb's copy has only in-frame clones and leaves some out. The table has around 21,000 clones, about two thirds seen once. The specimen comprised CD4+ T cells from PBMCs cultured with HCoV-NL63 spike peptides, sampled before COVID-19 vaccination. The clonotype originates from a human donor who received a COVID-19 vaccine.

CDR3 region: CSALTDEQYF. The CDR3 bases are TGCAGTGCTCTTACCGACGAGCAGTACTTC. J is TRBJ2-7 and V is TRBV20-1; the D is unclear. Looked up from germline, CDR1 is DFQATT and CDR2 is SNEGSKA (reference sequence). CDR3 length: 10 residues. The V end lost 5 bases, the J end lost 5 bases, and 7 bases lay between the germline ends.